A single sample is the source of the 30 T cell receptor beta chains below, sequenced in a study of shared clonotypes between healthy human individuals. Selected positively for CCR7 and CD45RO-negative, naive CD8 cells excluded terminally differentiated effector memory CD45RA+ cells. The repertoire was sequenced with immunoSEQ multiplex PCR; TCRdb's copy has only in-frame clones and lacks some. Of millions of clones listed, more than 85% are singletons. The material sequenced was naive CD8+ T cells from PBMCs. These receptors all come from a man younger than 35 in good health. Some clones in this sample may be carry-over from other donors' samples.

The chain carries TRBV25-1 and TRBJ2-3, with D hard to call. The germline V gene encodes CDR1 MGHDK and CDR2 SYGVNS. CDR3 size: 16 residues. With 3 bases removed from V and 0 bases from J, the gap between germline ends came to 13 bases. The CDR3 is CASSDYTRISTDTQYF. CDR3 DNA sequence: TGTGCCAGCAGTGATTACACGAGGATAAGCACAGATACGCAGTATTTT.

DNA for the CDR3: TGTGCCAGCAGAGTACAGCGCGCGAACACCGGGGAGCTGTTTTTT. It is translated as CASRVQRANTGELFF. The rearrangement joins TRBV9 to TRBJ2-2; D ambiguous. CDR3 length equals 15 residues. Germline-derived CDR1 and CDR2 are SGDLS and YYNGEE. The ends were cut back, 5 bases at V and 0 bases at J, with 11 bases in the middle.

As to this clone: This sample includes further DNA sequences coding for the same CDR3. The chain employs TRBV4-3 and TRBJ2-1, with TRBD2 matching 14 bases. Germline CDR1 and CDR2: LGHNA and YSLEER. With 1 base clipped from V and 7 bases from J, the junction kept 0 bases outside the gene matches. CDR3 length equals 15 residues. CDR3 protein: CASSQGTSGRNEQFF. Written as DNA, the CDR3 is TGCGCCAGCAGCCAAGGGACTAGCGGGAGGAATGAGCAGTTCTTC.

The chain employs TRBV7-9 and TRBJ2-2, with unresolved D. Germline V CDR1 and CDR2: SEHNR, FQNEAQ (reference sequence). The CDR3 has 16 amino acids. V lost 1 base, J lost 3 bases, and 12 bases lay in between. The CDR3 loop is CASSLGPRLYTGELFF. In DNA, the CDR3 is TGTGCCAGCAGCTTAGGCCCTAGGCTGTACACCGGGGAGCTGTTTTTT.

This chain uses TRBV19 with TRBJ2-5, with D possibly matching TRBD2 (5 bases). Trimming took 8 bases from V and 5 from J, leaving 15 bases between them. The CDR3 sequence is 13 residues long. The germline V gene encodes CDR1 LNHDA and CDR2 SQIVND (reference sequence). CDR3 sequence: CASSSGVWETQYF. CDR3 sequence (DNA): TGTGCCAGTTCTTCCGGGGTCTGGGAGACCCAGTACTTC.

The J gene is TRBJ1-5, the V gene TRBV29-1, with TRBD1 identical over 7 bases. The CDR3 extends over 14 amino acids. Germline V gene lookup returns CDR1 SQVTM and CDR2 ANQGSEA. V was clipped by 4 bases and J by 6 bases; unmatched bases: 9. The chain's CDR3 is CSVVTGDLRQPQHF. Written as DNA, the CDR3 is TGCAGCGTTGTAACAGGGGACCTTCGTCAGCCCCAGCATTTT.

This chain uses TRBV21-1 with TRBJ1-3; TRBD1, as called in the table, went unchecked against the DNA. TRBV21-1 is reported as a pseudogene. The CDR3 is made up of 15 amino acids. For the CDR3, the DNA is TGTGCCAGCAGCAGAGGGGACAGGACTGGAAACACCATATATTTT. Translated, it gives CASSRGDRTGNTIYF.

This chain joins TRBV19 and TRBJ2-7; TRBD2 aligns across 12 bases. The CDR3 has 16 residues. V lost 0 bases and J lost 6; bases outside the gene matches: 6. CDR1 LNHDA and CDR2 SQIVND come from the germline V gene (reference sequence). CDR3 loop: CASSIDPGLAGSEQYF. Here the CDR3 DNA reads TGTGCCAGTAGTATAGACCCAGGACTAGCGGGATCCGAGCAGTACTTC.

The chain recombines TRBV7-6 with TRBJ2-1; 9 bases agree with TRBD2. V shed 5 bases and J 8 bases; nucleotides not matched to a gene: 10. The germline gives CDR1 SGHVS, CDR2 FNYEAQ. The CDR3 contains 15 residues. CDR3 in DNA: TGTGCCAGCAGCACCACCATAGCGGGAGTCGATGAGCAGTTCTTC. Translating gives CASSTTIAGVDEQFF.

DNA of the CDR3: TGTGCCAGCCACCTATGGCCCTGGGACGAGCAGTACTTC. Translated, it gives CASHLWPWDEQYF. The chain carries TRBV6-6 and TRBJ2-7; D is unclear. This CDR3 has 13 amino acids. Trimming left V 8 bases short and J 5 bases short, with 16 bases between. The germline gives CDR1 MNHNY, CDR2 SVGAGI (reference sequence).

This clone came up a few times. Distinct nucleotide sequences in the sample also encode this CDR3. V and J are TRBV19 and TRBJ2-7; D is perhaps TRBD1 (5 bases). Trimming removed 6 bases at V and 0 bases at J, with 12 bases between. CDR3 length: 14 residues. Germline CDR1 reads LNHDA; CDR2 reads SQIVND (reference sequence). CDR3: CASSWGRSSYEQYF. In DNA form, the CDR3 reads TGTGCCAGTAGCTGGGGCAGGAGCTCCTACGAGCAGTACTTC.

The chain is built from TRBV2 and TRBJ2-7, with D perhaps TRBD1 (5 bases). CDR1 and CDR2 (germline): SNHLY, FYNNEI. The CDR3 length is 14 residues. Trimming took off 4 bases at V and 1 base at J, with 11 bases between the two ends. In DNA form, the CDR3 reads TGTGCCAGCAGTGGGGGCCCTATGTCCTACGAGCAGTACTTC. Its translation is CASSGGPMSYEQYF.

This chain joins TRBV7-6 and TRBJ2-6; maybe TRBD2 (5 bases). Per germline, CDR1 SGHVS and CDR2 FNYEAQ. This CDR3 contains 17 residues. V lost 3 bases, J lost 2 bases, and 14 bases lay in between. CDR3 bases: TGTGCCAGCAGCTTGAAGGCTAGCCCTCCTGGGGCCAACGTCCTGACTTTC. Its protein product is CASSLKASPPGANVLTF.

The V gene is TRBV6-5, the J gene TRBJ2-7; 7 bases match TRBD1. The trim removed 6 bases at V and 2 bases at J, leaving 7 bases unmatched. Germline CDR1 and CDR2: MNHEY and SVGAGI. The length of the CDR3 is 14 residues. Here the CDR3 reads CASRPRQGTYEQYF. In DNA form, the CDR3 reads TGTGCCAGCAGGCCTAGACAGGGCACCTACGAGCAGTACTTC.

The chain carries TRBV5-1 and TRBJ2-5; D may be TRBD1 (6 bases). V was trimmed by 6 bases and J by 5 bases, leaving 8 bases between them. This CDR3 spans 11 amino acids. Germline V gene lookup returns CDR1 SGHRS and CDR2 YFSETQ. The CDR3, as DNA: TGCGCCAGCAACAGGGTGGAGACCCAGTACTTC. Its translation is CASNRVETQYF.

The V and J genes are TRBV6-1 and TRBJ2-2; 8 positions match TRBD1. CDR1 and CDR2 from the germline V gene are MNHNS and SASEGT. This CDR3 region has 15 residues. Trimming removed 6 bases from V and 1 base from J; junction bases left unmatched: 4. CDR3 coding DNA: TGTGCCAGCAGGGGGACAGGTGGGAACACCGGGGAGCTGTTTTTT. The encoded protein is CASRGTGGNTGELFF.

The chain recombines TRBV7-2 with TRBJ2-7; the match to TRBD2 covers 13 bases. After removal of 7 bases from V and 7 bases from J, the junction contained 10 bases not matched to a gene. Germline loops: CDR1 SGHTA, CDR2 FQGNSA. This CDR3 comprises 15 residues. CDR3 DNA sequence: TGTGCCAGCATACGACTAGCGGGAGGACTGGAAGAGCAGTACTTC. This sequence encodes CASIRLAGGLEEQYF.

This clone was seen a single time. This sequence joins TRBV5-1 and TRBJ1-2; maybe TRBD1 (5 bases). V gave up 2 bases and J gave up 8 bases, with 31 bases separating them. The CDR3 covers 19 residues. Germline assignment: CDR1 SGHRS and CDR2 YFSETQ. CDR3 sequence (DNA): TGCGCCAGCAGCTTACTGGTAGGGACCGAGAACTCAGGCGCCGGCGGCTACACCTTC. Amino acids: CASSLLVGTENSGAGGYTF.

V is TRBV11-3 and J is TRBJ2-5; 13 nucleotides agree with TRBD2. The CDR3 length is 17 residues. Germline V gene data show CDR1 as SGHNT and CDR2 as YENEEA. With V trimmed by 4 bases and J by 2 bases, 7 bases remained unmatched. CDR3 bases: TGTGCCAGCAGCTCGCGGACTAGCGGGAGATTACAAGAGACCCAGTACTTC. This translates into CASSSRTSGRLQETQYF.

This chain joins TRBV5-5 and TRBJ2-7, with unresolved D. From germline, CDR1 is SGHKS and CDR2 YYEKEE (reference sequence). There are 14 residues in the CDR3. Deletions cut 4 bases from V and 2 bases from J, with 13 bases between. CDR3 amino acids: CASSPSTGPYEQYF. CDR3 coding DNA: TGTGCCAGCAGCCCCTCGACGGGCCCCTACGAGCAGTACTTC. Combining the CDR3 with reference TRBV5-5 and TRBJ2-7 gives the whole variable domain DAGVTQSPTHLIKTRGQQVTLRCSPISGHKSVSWYQQVLGQGPQFIFQYYEKEERGRGNFPDRFSARQFPNYSSELNVNALLLGDSALYLCASSPSTGPYEQYFGPGTRLTVT.

V is TRBV30 and J is TRBJ2-7; 9 bases line up with TRBD1. Germline assignment: CDR1 GTSNPN and CDR2 SVGIG (reference sequence). Trimming cost V 2 bases and J 5 bases; bases outside gene matches: 7. The CDR3 consists of 14 residues. CDR3 in amino acids: CAWSWGQGGNEQYF. As DNA, the CDR3 is TGTGCCTGGAGTTGGGGACAGGGTGGAAACGAGCAGTACTTC.

The rearrangement links TRBV27 to TRBJ2-7; D assignment may be TRBD1 or TRBD2 (5 bases each). CDR1 is MNHEY, CDR2 SMNVEV, per germline (reference sequence). The V and J ends lost 1 base and 2 bases respectively, with 9 bases between them. This CDR3 is 14 amino acids long. The DNA for the CDR3 is TGTGCCAGCAGTTTATGGTCGGGGCCCTACGAGCAGTACTTC. It is translated as CASSLWSGPYEQYF.

This chain links TRBV9 with TRBJ2-1, with 8 bases lining up with TRBD2. Germline assignment: CDR1 SGDLS and CDR2 YYNGEE. The CDR3 contains 13 residues. The V and J ends lost 9 bases and 8 bases, in that order; junction bases with no gene match: 10. The CDR3 spells CATEREWEDEQFF. In nucleotides, the CDR3 is TGTGCCACAGAGCGGGAGTGGGAGGATGAGCAGTTCTTC.

V is TRBV13 and J is TRBJ2-1; tentatively, D is TRBD2 (6 bases). Deletions cut 0 bases from V and 7 bases from J, with 16 bases between. Per germline, CDR1 PRHDT and CDR2 FYEKMQ (reference sequence). The CDR3 length is 16 residues. The CDR3 protein is CASSLGPGVGGNEQFF. CDR3 DNA: TGTGCCAGCAGCTTAGGTCCGGGAGTTGGGGGAAATGAGCAGTTCTTC. The entire variable domain, with the rest obtained from reference TRBV13 and TRBJ2-1, is as follows: AAGVIQSPRHLIKEKRETATLKCYPIPRHDTVYWYQQGPGQDPQFLISFYEKMQSDKGSIPDRFSAQQFSDYHSELNMSSLELGDSALYFCASSLGPGVGGNEQFFGPGTRLTVL.

The chain carries TRBV2 and TRBJ2-7; tentatively, D is TRBD1 (6 bases). CDR3 length: 16 residues. Trimming pared 6 bases from V and 4 bases from J, leaving 22 bases between. Germline assignment: CDR1 SNHLY and CDR2 FYNNEI. Here the CDR3 reads CASRGLVTGLEYEQYF. CDR3 nucleotides: TGTGCCAGCAGAGGATTGGTTACAGGGCTAGAATACGAGCAGTACTTC.

This chain joins TRBV5-6 and TRBJ1-1; the match to TRBD1 covers 7 bases. V was clipped by 5 bases and J by 0 bases; unmatched bases: 7. This CDR3 is built from 15 residues. The germline gives CDR1 SGHDT, CDR2 YYEEEE. DNA of the CDR3: TGTGCCAGCAGTTCTGGGACAGAGATGAACACTGAAGCTTTCTTT. This gives the protein CASSSGTEMNTEAFF. Looking up the rest from reference TRBV5-6 and TRBJ1-1 gives the full variable domain: DAGVTQSPTHLIKTRGQQVTLRCSPKSGHDTVSWYQQALGQGPQFIFQYYEEEERQRGNFPDRFSGHQFPNYSSELNVNALLLGDSALYLCASSSGTEMNTEAFFGQGTRLTVV.

The rearrangement uses TRBV5-6 and TRBJ2-1; D possibly corresponds to TRBD1 (6 bases). Trimming cost V 2 bases and J 0 bases, with 12 bases left between them. Germline V lookup: CDR1 SGHDT, CDR2 YYEEEE. The CDR3 is 16 residues long. CDR3 residues: CASSFDRSSSYNEQFF. CDR3 coding DNA: TGTGCCAGCAGCTTTGACAGGTCGAGCTCCTACAATGAGCAGTTCTTC.

The genes are TRBV27 and TRBJ2-3; 9 nucleotides align to TRBD2. The V gene's germline CDR1 is MNHEY and CDR2 SMNVEV (reference sequence). The CDR3 extends over 16 amino acids. Trimming cost V 6 bases and J 5 bases; bases outside gene matches: 12. The CDR3, as DNA: TGTGCCAGCAGGCCCGGGGCGGGAGGGCCGGTAGATACGCAGTATTTT. It is translated as CASRPGAGGPVDTQYF.

The chain employs TRBV7-9 and TRBJ2-5; D unclear. Germline CDR1 and CDR2: SEHNR and FQNEAQ (reference sequence). V lost 2 bases and J 5 bases, leaving 6 bases between the germline ends. The CDR3 contains 12 residues. For the CDR3, the DNA is TGTGCCAGCAGCTTAAGGCCGGAGACCCAGTACTTC. As protein: CASSLRPETQYF.

The J gene is TRBJ2-7, the V gene TRBV6-5; tentatively, D is TRBD1 (6 bases). CDR1 is MNHEY, CDR2 SVGAGI, per germline. Trimming took 1 base from V and 3 from J, leaving 7 bases between them. This CDR3 spans 13 amino acids. CDR3 region: CASSYYRDYEQYF. The CDR3 DNA is TGTGCCAGCAGTTACTACAGGGACTACGAGCAGTACTTC.